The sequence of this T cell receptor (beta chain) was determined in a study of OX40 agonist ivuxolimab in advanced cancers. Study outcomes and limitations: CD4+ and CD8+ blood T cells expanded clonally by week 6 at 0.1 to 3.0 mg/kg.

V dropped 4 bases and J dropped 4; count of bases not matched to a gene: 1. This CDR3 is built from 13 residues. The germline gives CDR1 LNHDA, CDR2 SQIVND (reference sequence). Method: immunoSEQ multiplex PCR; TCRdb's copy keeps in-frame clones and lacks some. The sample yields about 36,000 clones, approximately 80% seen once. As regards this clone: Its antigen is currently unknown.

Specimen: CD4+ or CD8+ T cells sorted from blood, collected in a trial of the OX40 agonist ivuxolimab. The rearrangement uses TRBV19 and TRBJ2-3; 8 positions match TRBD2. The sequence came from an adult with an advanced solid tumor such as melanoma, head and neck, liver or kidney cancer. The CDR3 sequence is CASSKGLADTQYF. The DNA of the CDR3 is TGTGCCAGTAGTAAGGGACTAGCAGATACGCAGTATTTT.